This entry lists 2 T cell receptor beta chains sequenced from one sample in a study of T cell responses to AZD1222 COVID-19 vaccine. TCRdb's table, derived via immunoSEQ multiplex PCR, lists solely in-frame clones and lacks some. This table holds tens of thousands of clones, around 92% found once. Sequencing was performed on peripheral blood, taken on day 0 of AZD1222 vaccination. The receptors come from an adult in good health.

Written as DNA, the CDR3 is TGTGCCAGCAGTTACGAGGGACGATTGATGAACACTGAAGCTTTCTTT. Its translation: CASSYEGRLMNTEAFF. This chain joins TRBV6-5 and TRBJ1-1, with D perhaps TRBD1 (5 bases). V shed 2 bases and J shed 0 bases, with 13 bases lying between them. The germline gives CDR1 MNHEY, CDR2 SVGAGI. This CDR3 region has 16 residues.

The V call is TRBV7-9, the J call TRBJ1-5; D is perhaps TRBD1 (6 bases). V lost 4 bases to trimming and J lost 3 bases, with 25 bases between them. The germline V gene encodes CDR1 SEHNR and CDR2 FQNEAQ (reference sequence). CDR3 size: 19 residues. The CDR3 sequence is CASSSTKTGEIYNNQPQHF. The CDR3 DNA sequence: TGTGCCAGCAGCTCAACCAAGACAGGTGAGATCTATAACAATCAGCCCCAGCATTTT.